This entry lists 25 T cell receptor beta chains sequenced from one sample in a study of shared clonotypes between healthy human individuals. Using immunoSEQ multiplex PCR, the repertoire was profiled, and TCRdb retains in-frame clones only, with some absent. The sample contains more than 2,000,000 clones, approximately 95% of which appear only once. Sequencing was carried out using naive CD4+ T cells from PBMCs. The subset was: CD45RA+ positively selected. The receptors derive from a man between 18 and 29 years old in good health. Some clones in this sample may be carry-over from other donors' samples.

This chain's CDR3 is CASGVNTGELFF. The CDR3 region has the DNA TGTGCCAGCGGGGTGAACACCGGGGAGCTGTTTTTT. The chain links TRBV7-8 to TRBJ2-2; D ambiguous. Germline assignment: CDR1 SGHVS and CDR2 FQNEAQ. V lost 8 bases to trimming and J lost 1 base, with 5 bases between them. The CDR3 has 12 amino acids.

This clone was observed a handful of times. The chain carries TRBV18 and TRBJ2-2, with D possibly being TRBD1 (6 bases). The CDR3 runs 14 residues. V lost 5 bases and J lost 0, with 7 bases in between. Looked up from germline, CDR1 is KGHSH and CDR2 is LQKENI. CDR3 in amino acids: CASSNRANTGELFF. CDR3 DNA: TGTGCCAGCTCAAACAGGGCGAACACCGGGGAGCTGTTTTTT.

The V and J genes are TRBV9 and TRBJ1-1; 8 bases agree with TRBD1. CDR3 length: 13 amino acids. The V gene end was trimmed by 4 bases and the J gene end by 10 bases; junction bases not matched to a gene: 9. Germline V CDR1 and CDR2: SGDLS, YYNGEE. CDR3 bases: TGTGCCAGCAGCTTCTCCCCACAGGGGGTAGCTTTCTTT. This sequence encodes CASSFSPQGVAFF.

In this sample, this clone turned up once. V usage is TRBV5-1 and J usage is TRBJ2-7, with TRBD1 matching 10 bases. V lost 3 bases and J lost 4; bases outside the gene matches: 7. CDR1 SGHRS and CDR2 YFSETQ come from the germline V gene. The CDR3 spans 15 residues. The CDR3 nucleotides are TGCGCCAGCAGCTGGGCAGGACAGGGGGAGTACGAGCAGTACTTC. This sequence encodes CASSWAGQGEYEQYF.

In this sample, this clone turned up once. In DNA, the CDR3 is TGTGCCAGCAGCTCATCCCACCTGGGGGAGACCCAGTACTTC. Encoded protein: CASSSSHLGETQYF. This chain joins TRBV7-3 and TRBJ2-5; D not certain. Germline V gives CDR1 SGHTA, CDR2 FQGTGA. This CDR3 contains 14 residues. Trimming took 4 bases from V and 5 from J, leaving 14 bases between them.

The chain uses TRBV7-3 and TRBJ2-1; 10 positions match TRBD2. CDR3 length: 16 residues. Germline V gene sequence: CDR1 SGHTA, CDR2 FQGTGA. The J segment lost 9 bases and the V segment lost 4 bases, leaving 12 bases of the junction unmatched. The chain's CDR3 is CASSSIAGGPGGEQFF. The CDR3 region has the DNA TGTGCCAGCAGCTCAATAGCGGGGGGCCCCGGAGGTGAGCAGTTCTTC.

The J gene is TRBJ2-7, the V gene TRBV15, with TRBD2 identical over 13 bases. The V gene's germline CDR1 is LNHNV and CDR2 YYDKDF (reference sequence). V was pared by 3 bases and J by 4 bases, with 3 bases of the junction left unmatched. CDR3 length: 15 residues. The CDR3 bases are TGTGCCACCAGCAGTTGGACTAGCGGGAGTTACGAGCAGTACTTC. It specifies CATSSWTSGSYEQYF.

The V gene is TRBV5-4, the J gene TRBJ2-4, with a weak D call TRBD2 (6 bases). The germline V gene has CDR1 SGHNT and CDR2 YYREEE (reference sequence). The V and J ends lost 4 bases and 6 bases respectively, with 17 bases between them. The CDR3 sequence is 15 residues long. The CDR3 region is CASSAGGGQPNIQYF. Written as DNA, the CDR3 is TGTGCCAGCAGCGCCGGCGGAGGGCAGCCAAACATTCAGTACTTC.

The genes are TRBV28 and TRBJ2-3; no reliable D call. This CDR3 is built from 16 residues. Trimming removed 5 bases at V and 4 bases at J, with 19 bases between. Germline CDR1 reads MDHEN; CDR2 reads SYDVKM. CDR3 sequence (DNA): TGTGCCAGCAGTACCCAGTCCGGGTCCAAGGCAGATACGCAGTATTTT. This codes for CASSTQSGSKADTQYF.

The chain couples TRBV2 to TRBJ2-4; 9 bases are shared with TRBD1. The J segment lost 3 bases and the V segment lost 5 bases, leaving 5 bases of the junction unmatched. This CDR3 has 15 residues. Germline V CDR1 and CDR2: SNHLY, FYNNEI. The CDR3 reads CASSRPTGGKNIQYF. In DNA form, the CDR3 reads TGTGCCAGCAGTAGACCGACAGGGGGCAAAAACATTCAGTACTTC.

In its sample, this clone was seen once. V usage is TRBV6-6 and J usage is TRBJ2-6; D is unclear. The V gene's germline CDR1 is MNHNY and CDR2 SVGAGI (reference sequence). Trimming stripped 6 bases from V and 0 bases from J, with 9 bases between. The CDR3 loop spans 15 amino acids. The CDR3 DNA is TGTGCCAGCAGCCACCGAGACTCTGGGGCCAACGTCCTGACTTTC. This codes for CASSHRDSGANVLTF.

This chain joins TRBV2 and TRBJ2-3, with 7 bases that match TRBD1. Germline values: CDR1 SNHLY, CDR2 FYNNEI. V lost 3 bases, J lost 3 bases, and 9 bases stayed unmatched. The CDR3 runs to 16 residues. CDR3 region: CASSEERQGLTDTQYF. CDR3 nucleotide sequence: TGTGCCAGCAGTGAGGAGAGACAGGGCCTGACAGATACGCAGTATTTT.

The rearrangement uses TRBV6-5 and TRBJ2-7; TRBD2 agrees at 13 bases. The CDR3 is 15 residues long. The V gene end was trimmed by 6 bases and the J gene end by 7 bases; junction bases not matched to a gene: 9. Looked up from germline, CDR1 is MNHEY and CDR2 is SVGAGI. The CDR3 DNA reads as TGTGCCAGCAGCCCAACTAGCGGGAGGGCCGATGAGCAGTACTTC. This translates into CASSPTSGRADEQYF.

The chain links TRBV11-2 to TRBJ2-1; 9 bases match TRBD2. This CDR3 contains 14 residues. Germline-derived CDR1 and CDR2 are SGHAT and FQNNGV. V trimming: 10 bases; J trimming: 5 bases; junction bases outside the gene matches: 9. Written as DNA, the CDR3 is TGTGCCACCAACATAGCGGGAGTTCACAATGAGCAGTTCTTC. Translating gives CATNIAGVHNEQFF.

V and J are TRBV5-8 and TRBJ2-3, with D possibly matching TRBD2 (5 bases). Germline CDR1 reads SGHTS; CDR2 reads YDEGEE. CDR3 length: 17 amino acids. V lost 1 base and J lost 0, with 15 bases in between. CDR3 sequence reads: CASSLLLAGASTDTQYF. CDR3 in DNA: TGTGCCAGCAGCTTGCTTCTCGCGGGTGCTAGCACAGATACGCAGTATTTT. Full variable domain (outside the CDR3, taken from reference TRBV5-8 and TRBJ2-3): EAGVTQSPTHLIKTRGQQATLRCSPISGHTSVYWYQQALGLGLQFLLWYDEGEERNRGNFPPRFSGRQFPNYSSELNVNALELEDSALYLCASSLLLAGASTDTQYFGPGTRLTVL.

The rearrangement links TRBV25-1 to TRBJ1-2; a weak D match, TRBD1 (6 bases). This CDR3 contains 12 residues. CDR1 is MGHDK, CDR2 SYGVNS, per germline. With 6 bases removed from V and 8 bases from J, the gap between germline ends came to 13 bases. The DNA for the CDR3 is TGTGCCAGCAGACAGGGCCCCGGCGGCTACACCTTC. Encoded protein: CASRQGPGGYTF.

The chain has TRBV11-2 and TRBJ1-1; D gene unclear. The germline V gene has CDR1 SGHAT and CDR2 FQNNGV. V lost 1 base, J lost 6 bases, and 12 bases lay in between. The CDR3 contains 14 residues. CDR3 nucleotide sequence: TGTGCCAGCAGCTTAGGCCAATGGTCCCCTGAAGCTTTCTTT. It specifies CASSLGQWSPEAFF.

Concerning this clone itself: The same CDR3 can be traced to other DNA sequences in this sample. V and J are TRBV9 and TRBJ1-1, with D perhaps TRBD1 (6 bases). V gave up 0 bases and J gave up 4 bases, with 7 bases separating them. CDR3 size: 13 residues. In germline, CDR1 is SGDLS, CDR2 YYNGEE. CDR3 sequence reads: CASSVEGGTEAFF. The DNA for the CDR3 is TGTGCCAGCAGCGTAGAGGGGGGCACTGAAGCTTTCTTT.

CDR3: CASSFRLADEQYF. The CDR3 nucleotides are TGTGCCAGCAGCTTTCGCTTAGCCGACGAGCAGTACTTC. This chain links TRBV6-5 with TRBJ2-7; D is undetermined. Looked up from germline, CDR1 is MNHEY and CDR2 is SVGAGI. The V end was cut by 6 bases, the J end by 5 bases, with 14 bases between. The CDR3 spans 13 residues.

CDR3 DNA sequence: TGTGCCAGTAGTATCCGGGGCAGAGGAGATACGCAGTATTTT. This encodes CASSIRGRGDTQYF. The chain joins TRBV19 to TRBJ2-3; D tentatively fits TRBD1 or TRBD2 (5 bases each). The CDR3 has 14 residues. Per the germline V gene, CDR1 is LNHDA and CDR2 is SQIVND (reference sequence). V was trimmed by 3 bases and J by 5 bases, leaving 12 bases between them.

The CDR3 nucleotides are TGTGCCAGCAGTCCCCTCGGGTCCGAGCAGTACTTC. Translated, it gives CASSPLGSEQYF. This rearrangement joins TRBV28 to TRBJ2-7; D not certain. This CDR3 region has 12 residues. Trimming took 5 bases from V and 6 from J, leaving 11 bases between them. Germline V lookup: CDR1 MDHEN, CDR2 SYDVKM.

The chain uses TRBV5-1 and TRBJ1-3, with D possibly being TRBD1 (5 bases). With 4 bases removed from V and 2 bases from J, the gap between germline ends came to 13 bases. This CDR3 has 15 residues. CDR1 SGHRS and CDR2 YFSETQ come from the germline V gene. CDR3 amino acids: CASSLTGTAGNTIYF. CDR3 sequence (DNA): TGCGCCAGCAGCCTAACCGGGACCGCTGGAAACACCATATATTTT.

Worth noting for this clone: This sample includes further DNA sequences coding for the same CDR3. CDR3 protein: CSVDQLNTEAFF. CDR3 in DNA: TGCAGCGTTGACCAGTTGAACACTGAAGCTTTCTTT. J is TRBJ1-1 and V is TRBV29-1, with D uncertain. Between the trimmed V and J ends, which lost 3 bases and 0 bases, there was a span of 5 bases. CDR1 and CDR2 (germline): SQVTM, ANQGSEA. This CDR3 contains 12 residues.

The chain carries TRBV7-2 and TRBJ2-7; D uncertain. CDR3 size: 14 residues. Germline CDR1 and CDR2: SGHTA and FQGNSA. The V gene lost 6 bases and the J gene lost 4 bases, with 16 bases spanning the gap. In DNA, the CDR3 is TGTGCCAGCAGTCCCGGGTTCGGCGCGTACGAGCAGTACTTC. It is translated as CASSPGFGAYEQYF.

This chain uses TRBV27 with TRBJ2-7; 11 bases are a match to TRBD1. V shed 2 bases and J 6 bases; nucleotides not matched to a gene: 3. The CDR3 has 14 amino acids. The germline CDR1 and CDR2 sequences are MNHEY and SMNVEV (reference sequence). CDR3 amino acids: CASSLQGQGGEQYF. The CDR3 DNA follows: TGTGCCAGCAGTTTACAGGGACAGGGGGGCGAGCAGTACTTC.